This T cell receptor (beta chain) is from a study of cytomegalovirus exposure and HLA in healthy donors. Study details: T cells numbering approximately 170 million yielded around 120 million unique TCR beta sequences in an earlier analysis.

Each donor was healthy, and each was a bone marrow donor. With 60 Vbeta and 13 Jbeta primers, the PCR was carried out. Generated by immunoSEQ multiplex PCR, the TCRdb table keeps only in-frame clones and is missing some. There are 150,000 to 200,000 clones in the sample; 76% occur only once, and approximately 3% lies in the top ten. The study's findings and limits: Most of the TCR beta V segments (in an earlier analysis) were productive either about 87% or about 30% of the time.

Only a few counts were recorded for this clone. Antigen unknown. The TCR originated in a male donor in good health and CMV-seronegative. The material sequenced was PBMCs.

The chain's CDR3 is CASSLVVSGNTIYF. CDR3 nucleotides: TGTGCCAGCAGCTTGGTTGTTAGTGGAAACACCATATATTTT. The gene calls are TRBV5-8 and TRBJ1-3, with D hard to call. Trimming stripped 0 bases from V and 3 bases from J, with 7 bases between. Germline V gene data show CDR1 as SGHTS and CDR2 as YDEGEE. There are 14 residues in the CDR3.